This entry lists 31 T cell receptor beta chains sequenced from one sample in a study of T cell responses to AZD1222 COVID-19 vaccine. The assay was immunoSEQ multiplex PCR, and TCRdb's table has in-frame clones only and misses some. The table has about 150,000 clones, over 90% seen once. Material: peripheral blood, obtained 28 days after the second AZD1222 dose. All receptors derive from an adult who received the AZD1222 COVID-19 vaccine.

The chain uses TRBV7-2 and TRBJ1-6; D ambiguous. The CDR3 totals 14 residues. CDR1 is SGHTA and CDR2 is FQGNSA in the germline V gene. V was cut by 1 base and J by 4 bases, with 5 bases left in between. The CDR3 coding sequence is TGTGCCAGCAGCTTAGTTGGGTATAATTCACCCCTCCACTTT. This codes for CASSLVGYNSPLHF. Full variable domain (missing parts from reference TRBV7-2 and TRBJ1-6): GAGVSQSPSNKVTEKGKDVELRCDPISGHTALYWYRQSLGQGLEFLIYFQGNSAPDKSGLPSDRFSAERTGGSVSTLTIQRTQQEDSAVYLCASSLVGYNSPLHFGNGTRLTVT.

A few counts support this clone. This chain connects TRBV2 to TRBJ2-7; no definite D call. Germline values: CDR1 SNHLY, CDR2 FYNNEI. Trimming pared 4 bases from V and 6 bases from J, leaving 13 bases between. The CDR3 sequence is 13 residues long. The CDR3 DNA sequence: TGTGCCAGCAGTGGCCAGGAGCTTAGCGAGCAGTACTTC. Protein product: CASSGQELSEQYF.

CDR3 residues: CASSSQGTGELFF. As DNA, the CDR3 is TGTGCCAGCAGTTCACAGGGGACCGGGGAGCTGTTTTTT. The V and J genes are TRBV6-2 or TRBV6-3 and TRBJ2-2; 7 nucleotides line up with TRBD1. The CDR3 is made up of 13 amino acids. The V gene's germline CDR1 is MNHEY and CDR2 SVGEGT. V was pared by 4 bases and J by 5 bases, with 1 base of the junction left unmatched.

The gene calls are TRBV6-5 and TRBJ1-1, with D hard to call. The CDR3 loop spans 15 amino acids. Trimming removed 7 bases at V and 1 base at J, with 16 bases between. Germline-derived CDR1 and CDR2 are MNHEY and SVGAGI. The DNA of the CDR3 is TGTGCCAGCACCTCAATTCGTCTAGGGAACACTGAAGCTTTCTTT. Residues: CASTSIRLGNTEAFF.

This clone was observed once. For the CDR3, the DNA is TGTGCCAGCGACCGGGGTGGATTGAACACTGAAGCTTTCTTT. This sequence encodes CASDRGGLNTEAFF. This chain connects TRBV5-6 to TRBJ1-1; no reliable D call. Deletions cut 7 bases from V and 0 bases from J, with 13 bases between. The CDR3 is made up of 14 amino acids. The germline V gene has CDR1 SGHDT and CDR2 YYEEEE.

The J gene is TRBJ2-1, the V gene TRBV20-1; D is undetermined. The CDR3 loop spans 11 amino acids. Trimming took 0 bases from V and 15 from J, leaving 12 bases between them. Germline CDR1 and CDR2: DFQATT and SNEGSKA (reference sequence). In DNA form, the CDR3 reads TGCAGTGCTAGAGAAGACTCCCGACCGTTCTTC. Amino acids: CSAREDSRPFF.

This rearrangement joins TRBV7-8 to TRBJ2-3; no firm D call. The CDR3 runs 14 residues. Germline CDR1 reads SGHVS; CDR2 reads FQNEAQ. Deletions cut 2 bases from V and 2 bases from J, with 8 bases between. The CDR3 DNA reads as TGTGCCAGCAGCTTAAGGCCCTCCACAGATACGCAGTATTTT. This sequence encodes CASSLRPSTDTQYF.

The gene calls are TRBV18 and TRBJ1-2; D not resolved. This CDR3 has 13 residues. Trimming removed 3 bases at V and 8 bases at J, with 13 bases between. Germline CDR1 reads KGHSH; CDR2 reads LQKENI. CDR3 protein: CASSPDSLGGYTF. CDR3 coding DNA: TGTGCCAGCTCACCTGACTCTTTGGGGGGCTACACCTTC.

V is TRBV7-9 and J is TRBJ1-4; D ambiguous. V dropped 1 base and J dropped 5 bases, with 5 bases sitting between them. Germline V CDR1 and CDR2: SEHNR, FQNEAQ (reference sequence). This CDR3 region has 13 residues. CDR3 protein: CASSLGKNEKLFF. DNA for the CDR3: TGTGCCAGCAGCTTAGGCAAAAATGAAAAACTGTTTTTT.

This clone was counted between two and nine times. The rearrangement links TRBV28 to TRBJ1-6; no clear D. Germline V gene lookup returns CDR1 MDHEN and CDR2 SYDVKM. V lost 7 bases and J 0 bases, leaving 10 bases between the germline ends. This CDR3 comprises 15 residues. The CDR3 DNA reads as TGTGCCAGCAAACCGGCGAGCTCCTATAATTCACCCCTCCACTTT. It translates to CASKPASSYNSPLHF.

This chain joins TRBV19 and TRBJ1-2, with a weak D call TRBD1 (5 bases). Trimming stripped 7 bases from V and 5 bases from J, with 14 bases between. This CDR3 has 13 amino acids. The germline V gene has CDR1 LNHDA and CDR2 SQIVND (reference sequence). CDR3: CASTRREGYGYTF. The CDR3 DNA follows: TGTGCCAGTACCCGCAGGGAGGGGTATGGCTACACCTTC.

V is TRBV12-3 or TRBV12-4 and J is TRBJ2-1; TRBD1 is a possible D gene (5 bases). The germline V and J ends were trimmed by 3 bases and 11 bases, with 11 bases remaining between them. CDR3 length: 12 amino acids. CDR3 nucleotides: TGTGCCAGCAGTTTTAGGGGAACCAAGCAGTTCTTC. Translated: CASSFRGTKQFF.

The chain joins TRBV19 to TRBJ2-1, with a tentative D call TRBD2 (6 bases). This CDR3 spans 16 amino acids. The germline V gene has CDR1 LNHDA and CDR2 SQIVND (reference sequence). V gave up 3 bases and J gave up 0 bases, with 12 bases separating them. The CDR3 is CASSIQAGSSYNEQFF. CDR3 DNA sequence: TGTGCCAGTAGTATTCAGGCGGGAAGCTCCTACAATGAGCAGTTCTTC.

The rearrangement joins TRBV11-1 to TRBJ2-2, with D perhaps matching TRBD2 (6 bases). The germline V gene has CDR1 SGHAT and CDR2 FQDESV (reference sequence). The CDR3 contains 14 residues. Between the trimmed V and J ends, which lost 5 bases and 3 bases, there was a span of 10 bases. The CDR3 here is CASSRLAYTGELFF. In DNA, the CDR3 is TGTGCCAGCAGCCGCCTAGCGTACACCGGGGAGCTGTTTTTT.

This clone was found a few times. This sequence joins TRBV7-9 and TRBJ2-5; 8 bases match TRBD2. This CDR3 region has 17 residues. The germline CDR1 and CDR2 sequences are SEHNR and FQNEAQ (reference sequence). The V gene end was trimmed by 5 bases and the J gene end by 7 bases; junction bases not matched to a gene: 18. Here the CDR3 reads CASSPGRGLARWGTQYF. In DNA form, the CDR3 reads TGTGCCAGCAGCCCCGGGAGGGGACTTGCAAGATGGGGGACCCAGTACTTC.

This chain uses TRBV5-6 with TRBJ2-4; 9 bases map to TRBD2. This CDR3 is 19 amino acids long. Germline CDR1 SGHDT, CDR2 YYEEEE. With 1 base clipped from V and 2 bases from J, the junction kept 13 bases outside the gene matches. The CDR3 coding sequence is TGTGCCAGCAGCTTGAGCGGGGGGCAGTTACCCGGCCCCAAAAACATTCAGTACTTC. Protein sequence: CASSLSGGQLPGPKNIQYF.

The V and J genes are TRBV18 and TRBJ2-7, with D hard to call. The V gene lost 3 bases and the J gene lost 2 bases, with 11 bases spanning the gap. Looked up from germline, CDR1 is KGHSH and CDR2 is LQKENI. The length of the CDR3 is 14 residues. The CDR3: CASSPPGPTYEQYF. The CDR3 bases are TGTGCCAGCTCACCCCCCGGGCCCACCTACGAGCAGTACTTC.

This chain uses TRBV12-3 or TRBV12-4 with TRBJ2-7; 7 bases match TRBD2. The CDR3 sequence is 13 residues long. V shed 5 bases, J shed 1 base, and the junction held 2 bases outside the gene matches. The CDR3 DNA is TGTGCCAGCAGTCTGGGGGGGTCCTACGAGCAGTACTTC. Translating gives CASSLGGSYEQYF.

This chain links TRBV9 with TRBJ1-5; 7 bases agree with TRBD1. Germline CDR1 is SGDLS and CDR2 is YYNGEE. Unmatched junction bases numbered 7, after V lost 0 bases and J lost 4 bases. This CDR3 has 16 amino acids. The CDR3 sequence is CASSVGGGDWNQPQHF. In DNA form, the CDR3 reads TGTGCCAGCAGCGTAGGAGGGGGCGACTGGAATCAGCCCCAGCATTTT.

The sample holds one count of this clone. The chain has TRBV4-1 and TRBJ2-7; tentative D call: TRBD1 (5 bases). Germline lookup yields CDR1 MGHRA and CDR2 YSYEKL. This CDR3 has 15 residues. V lost 2 bases and J 4 bases, leaving 15 bases between the germline ends. CDR3 residues: CASSQPSTARYEQYF. The CDR3 nucleotides read TGCGCCAGCAGCCAACCCTCGACAGCGAGGTACGAGCAGTACTTC.

The V and J genes are TRBV28 and TRBJ1-2, with 8 bases aligning to TRBD1. Trimming at V came to 6 bases and at J to 8 bases, leaving 17 bases not matched to a gene. The CDR3 totals 16 residues. Germline CDR1 MDHEN, CDR2 SYDVKM. The CDR3 reads CASRRPGTGQMRGYTF. For the CDR3, the DNA is TGTGCCAGCAGACGTCCCGGGACAGGTCAGATGAGGGGCTACACCTTC.

The rearrangement joins TRBV15 to TRBJ1-5; D is perhaps TRBD1 (6 bases). V was clipped by 0 bases and J by 9 bases, with 15 bases between them. The CDR3 length is 15 residues. Germline CDR1 is LNHNV and CDR2 is YYDKDF (reference sequence). The CDR3 region is CATSRDQATRGPQHF. The CDR3 coding sequence is TGTGCCACCAGCAGAGATCAGGCAACCAGGGGGCCCCAGCATTTT.

This sequence joins TRBV11-1 and TRBJ1-6; D gene uncertain. V lost 2 bases and J lost 0, with 8 bases in between. The CDR3 is 16 residues long. The germline V gene encodes CDR1 SGHAT and CDR2 FQDESV (reference sequence). CDR3 sequence reads: CASSLTPGSYNSPLHF. The CDR3 DNA reads as TGTGCCAGCAGCTTAACTCCCGGCTCCTATAATTCACCCCTCCACTTT.

The V gene is TRBV9, the J gene TRBJ2-3, with D perhaps TRBD2 (7 bases). The V end lost 3 bases, the J end lost 2 bases, and 16 bases lay between the germline ends. CDR3 length: 16 residues. Germline V gene data show CDR1 as SGDLS and CDR2 as YYNGEE. The DNA for the CDR3 is TGTGCCAGCAGCGCCACAGGGAGGGGGGTCACAGATACGCAGTATTTT. It is translated as CASSATGRGVTDTQYF. Filled out from reference TRBV9 and TRBJ2-3, the complete variable domain reads DSGVTQTPKHLITATGQRVTLRCSPRSGDLSVYWYQQSLDQGLQFLIQYYNGEERAKGNILERFSAQQFPDLHSELNLSSLELGDSALYFCASSATGRGVTDTQYFGPGTRLTVL.

The genes are TRBV18 and TRBJ1-1, with TRBD1 identical over 8 bases. Germline CDR1 reads KGHSH; CDR2 reads LQKENI. This CDR3 is 13 amino acids long. The J segment lost 4 bases and the V segment lost 6 bases, leaving 4 bases of the junction unmatched. In DNA form, the CDR3 reads TGTGCCAGCTCCAGGACAGGGAGCACTGAAGCTTTCTTT. Residues: CASSRTGSTEAFF.

This chain joins TRBV19 and TRBJ2-3; D ambiguous. The V end was cut by 4 bases, the J end by 9 bases, with 11 bases between. Germline values: CDR1 LNHDA, CDR2 SQIVND (reference sequence). The CDR3 loop spans 12 amino acids. Here the CDR3 reads CASSTTLGTQYF. The CDR3 bases are TGTGCCAGTAGTACGACTTTGGGCACGCAGTATTTT.

The chain employs TRBV28 and TRBJ1-6; D perhaps matches TRBD1 (6 bases). The CDR3 covers 15 residues. Deletions cut 5 bases from V and 7 bases from J, with 15 bases between. Germline V gene data show CDR1 as MDHEN and CDR2 as SYDVKM. The CDR3 coding sequence is TGTGCCAGCAGTCTTAGGGGGGATTGGAATTCACCCCTCCACTTT. Translating it yields CASSLRGDWNSPLHF.

This clone was picked up a small number of times. The rearrangement links TRBV18 to TRBJ2-1, with 11 bases matching TRBD2. Per the germline V gene, CDR1 is KGHSH and CDR2 is LQKENI. This CDR3 is built from 15 residues. Trimming removed 5 bases from V and 8 bases from J; junction bases left unmatched: 8. In DNA, the CDR3 is TGTGCCAGCTCAGGCCTAGCGGGGGGCCGCGATGAGCAGTTCTTC. Protein: CASSGLAGGRDEQFF. The whole variable domain, remainder taken from reference TRBV18 and TRBJ2-1, is NAGVMQNPRHLVRRRGQEARLRCSPMKGHSHVYWYRQLPEEGLKFMVYLQKENIIDESGMPKERFSAEFPKEGPSILRIQQVVRGDSAAYFCASSGLAGGRDEQFFGPGTRLTVL.

V gene TRBV7-3 combines with J gene TRBJ1-3; tentatively, D is TRBD1 (6 bases). CDR1 is SGHTA and CDR2 is FQGTGA in the germline V gene. The V and J ends lost 5 bases and 7 bases respectively, with 12 bases between them. This CDR3 contains 13 residues. In DNA form, the CDR3 reads TGTGCCAGCAGCCGGGGCAGGGGCAACACCATATATTTT. This gives the protein CASSRGRGNTIYF.

The chain uses TRBV18 and TRBJ2-1; possible D gene TRBD2, 6 bases. Germline lookup yields CDR1 KGHSH and CDR2 LQKENI. The germline V and J ends were trimmed by 4 bases and 3 bases, with 13 bases remaining between them. The CDR3 is made up of 15 amino acids. The CDR3 nucleotides read TGTGCCAGCTCACGGGGGACTTACTTCTACAATGAGCAGTTCTTC. It yields the protein CASSRGTYFYNEQFF. Full variable domain (missing parts from reference TRBV18 and TRBJ2-1): NAGVMQNPRHLVRRRGQEARLRCSPMKGHSHVYWYRQLPEEGLKFMVYLQKENIIDESGMPKERFSAEFPKEGPSILRIQQVVRGDSAAYFCASSRGTYFYNEQFFGPGTRLTVL.

The genes are TRBV19 and TRBJ2-7, with 7 bases fitting TRBD2. Germline values: CDR1 LNHDA, CDR2 SQIVND (reference sequence). The junction had 6 bases not matched to a gene; V was cut back by 7 bases and J by 0 bases. CDR3 length: 14 residues. CDR3 bases: TGTGCCAGTATGGATGGCGGGAGCTCCTACGAGCAGTACTTC. It specifies CASMDGGSSYEQYF.